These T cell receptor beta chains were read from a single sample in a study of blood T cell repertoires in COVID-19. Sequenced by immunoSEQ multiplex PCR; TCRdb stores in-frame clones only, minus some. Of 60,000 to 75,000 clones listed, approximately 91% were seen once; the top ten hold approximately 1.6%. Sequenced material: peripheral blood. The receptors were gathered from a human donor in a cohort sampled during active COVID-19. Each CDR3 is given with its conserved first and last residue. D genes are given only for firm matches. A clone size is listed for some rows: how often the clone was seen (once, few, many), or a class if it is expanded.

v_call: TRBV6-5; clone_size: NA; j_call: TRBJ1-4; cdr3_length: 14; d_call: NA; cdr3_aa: CASSYGGSNEKLFF; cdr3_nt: TGTGCCAGCAGTTACGGAGGTTCTAATGAAAAACTGTTTTTT
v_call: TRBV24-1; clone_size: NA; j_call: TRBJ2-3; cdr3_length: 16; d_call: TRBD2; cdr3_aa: CATSGASGSSTDTQYF; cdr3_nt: TGTGCCACCAGTGGCGCTAGCGGGTCTAGCACAGATACGCAGTATTTT
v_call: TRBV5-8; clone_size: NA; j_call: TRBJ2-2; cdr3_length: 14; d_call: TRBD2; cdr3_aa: CASTLAANTGELFF; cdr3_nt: TGTGCCAGCACTCTAGCGGCGAACACCGGGGAGCTGTTTTTT
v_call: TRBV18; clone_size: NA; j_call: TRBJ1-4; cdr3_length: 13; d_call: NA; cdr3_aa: CASSRVDNEKLFF; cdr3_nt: TGTGCCAGCTCACGAGTAGATAATGAAAAACTGTTTTTT
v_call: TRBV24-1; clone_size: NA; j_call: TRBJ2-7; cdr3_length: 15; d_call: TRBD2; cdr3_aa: CATSDLWEGSYEQYF; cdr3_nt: TGTGCCACCAGTGATTTGTGGGAGGGCTCCTACGAGCAGTACTTC
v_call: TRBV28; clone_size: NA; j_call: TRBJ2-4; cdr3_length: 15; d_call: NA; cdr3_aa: CASSFEGTLKNIQYF; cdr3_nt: TGTGCCAGCAGTTTCGAAGGGACTCTAAAAAACATTCAGTACTTC
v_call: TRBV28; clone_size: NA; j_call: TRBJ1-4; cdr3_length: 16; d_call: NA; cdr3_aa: CASSADRGQGLEKLFF; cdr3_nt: TGTGCCAGCAGTGCCGACCGTGGGCAGGGTTTGGAAAAACTGTTTTTT
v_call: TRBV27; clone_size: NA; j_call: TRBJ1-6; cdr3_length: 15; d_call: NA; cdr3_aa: CASRRVPGDNSPLHF; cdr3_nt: TGTGCCAGCAGAAGGGTGCCAGGGGATAATTCACCCCTCCACTTT
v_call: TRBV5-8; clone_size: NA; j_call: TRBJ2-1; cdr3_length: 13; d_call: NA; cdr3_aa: CASTGALAGSQFF; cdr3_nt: TGTGCCAGTACAGGGGCCCTAGCGGGCTCACAGTTCTTC
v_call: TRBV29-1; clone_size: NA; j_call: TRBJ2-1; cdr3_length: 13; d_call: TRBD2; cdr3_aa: CSVEREVGGEQFF; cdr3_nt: TGCAGCGTTGAACGGGAGGTAGGCGGTGAGCAGTTCTTC
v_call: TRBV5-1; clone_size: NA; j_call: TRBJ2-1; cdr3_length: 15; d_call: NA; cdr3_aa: CASSLWSLGENEQFF; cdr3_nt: TGCGCCAGCAGCTTATGGTCCCTAGGGGAAAATGAGCAGTTCTTC
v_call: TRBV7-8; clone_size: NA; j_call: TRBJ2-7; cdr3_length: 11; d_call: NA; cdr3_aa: CASSLAYGQYF; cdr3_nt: TGTGCCAGCAGCTTAGCCTACGGGCAGTACTTC
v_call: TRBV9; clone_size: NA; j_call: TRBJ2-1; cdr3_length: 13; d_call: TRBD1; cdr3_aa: CASGQGASNEQFF; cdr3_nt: TGTGCCAGCGGACAGGGGGCCAGCAATGAGCAGTTCTTC
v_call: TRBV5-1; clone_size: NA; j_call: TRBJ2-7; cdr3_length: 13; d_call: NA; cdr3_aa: CASRLPEGYEQYF; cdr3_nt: TGCGCCAGCAGACTCCCTGAGGGCTACGAGCAGTACTTC
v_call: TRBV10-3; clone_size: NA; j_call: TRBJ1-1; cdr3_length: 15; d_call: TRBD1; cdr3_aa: CAIISGTGMNTEAFF; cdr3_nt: TGTGCCATCATTTCGGGGACAGGAATGAACACTGAAGCTTTCTTT
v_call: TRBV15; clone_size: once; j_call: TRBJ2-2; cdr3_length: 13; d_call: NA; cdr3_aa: CATSRGRAGELFF; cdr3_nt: TGTGCCACCAGCAGAGGCCGAGCCGGGGAGCTGTTTTTT
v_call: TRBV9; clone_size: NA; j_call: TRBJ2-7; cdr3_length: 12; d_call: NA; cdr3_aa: CASSVEAGEQYF; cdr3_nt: TGTGCCAGCAGCGTAGAAGCCGGGGAGCAGTACTTC
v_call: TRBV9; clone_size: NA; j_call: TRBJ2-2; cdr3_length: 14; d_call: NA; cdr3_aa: CASRRGFGTGELFF; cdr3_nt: TGTGCCAGCAGACGAGGGTTCGGCACCGGGGAGCTGTTTTTT
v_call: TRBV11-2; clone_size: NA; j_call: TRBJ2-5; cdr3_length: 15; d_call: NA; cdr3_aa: CASSTGDTPGETQYF; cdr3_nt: TGTGCCAGCAGCACCGGGGACACCCCCGGAGAGACCCAGTACTTC
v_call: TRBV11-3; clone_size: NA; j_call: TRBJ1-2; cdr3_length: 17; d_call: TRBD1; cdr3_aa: CASSSGAATGFIYGYTF; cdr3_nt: TGTGCCAGCAGCAGCGGAGCAGCGACAGGGTTTATCTATGGCTACACCTTC
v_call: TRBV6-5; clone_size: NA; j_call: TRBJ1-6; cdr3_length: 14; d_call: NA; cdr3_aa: CASSYSSFNSPLHF; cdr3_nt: TGTGCCAGCAGTTACTCCTCCTTTAATTCACCCCTCCACTTT
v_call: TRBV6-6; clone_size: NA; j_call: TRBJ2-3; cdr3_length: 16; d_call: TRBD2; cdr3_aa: CASSRYLAGSTDTQYF; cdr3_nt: TGTGCCAGCAGTCGATACTTAGCGGGGAGCACAGATACGCAGTATTTT
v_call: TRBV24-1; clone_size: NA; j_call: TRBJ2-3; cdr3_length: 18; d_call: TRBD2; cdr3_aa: CATSDWGTSGVGTDTQYF; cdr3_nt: TGTGCCACCAGTGATTGGGGGACTAGCGGGGTGGGGACAGATACGCAGTATTTT
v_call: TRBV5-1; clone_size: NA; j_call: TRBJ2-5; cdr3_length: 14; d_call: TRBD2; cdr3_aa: CARLFGSGKETQYF; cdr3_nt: TGCGCCAGGTTGTTCGGGAGCGGGAAAGAGACCCAGTACTTC
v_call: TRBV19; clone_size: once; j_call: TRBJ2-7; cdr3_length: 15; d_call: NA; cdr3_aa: CASSIALVGAYEQYF; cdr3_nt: TGTGCCAGTAGTATTGCGCTAGTAGGGGCCTACGAGCAGTACTTC
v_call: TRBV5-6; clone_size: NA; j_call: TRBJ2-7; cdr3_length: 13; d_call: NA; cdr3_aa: CASGGATVGEQYF; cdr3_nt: TGTGCCAGCGGGGGGGCCACCGTGGGCGAGCAGTACTTC
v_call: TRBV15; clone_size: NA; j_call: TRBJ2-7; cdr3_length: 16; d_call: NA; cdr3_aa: CATSRDRSFISDEQYF; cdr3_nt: TGTGCCACCAGCAGAGATCGTAGTTTTATAAGCGACGAGCAGTACTTC
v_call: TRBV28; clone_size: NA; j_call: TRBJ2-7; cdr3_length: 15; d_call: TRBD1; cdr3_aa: CASSFSGQDYYEQYF; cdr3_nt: TGTGCCAGCAGTTTCTCGGGACAGGACTACTACGAGCAGTACTTC
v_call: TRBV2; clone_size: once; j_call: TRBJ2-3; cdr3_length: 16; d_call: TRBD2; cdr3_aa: CASSLKLAGVPDTQYF; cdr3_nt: TGTGCCAGCAGCCTAAAACTAGCGGGAGTTCCAGATACGCAGTATTTT
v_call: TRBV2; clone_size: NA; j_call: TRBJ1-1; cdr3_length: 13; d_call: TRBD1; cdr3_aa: CASSRTGGTEAFF; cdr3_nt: TGTGCCAGCAGTAGAACAGGGGGAACTGAAGCTTTCTTT